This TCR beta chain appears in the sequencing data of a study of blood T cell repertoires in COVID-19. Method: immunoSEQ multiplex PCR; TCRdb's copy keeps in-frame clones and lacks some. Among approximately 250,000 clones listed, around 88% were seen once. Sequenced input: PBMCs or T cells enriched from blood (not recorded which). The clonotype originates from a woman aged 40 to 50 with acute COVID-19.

For the CDR3, the DNA is TGTGCCAGCAGCATGGGTGACAGTAACTATGGCTACACCTTC. Protein sequence: CASSMGDSNYGYTF. This rearrangement joins TRBV5-4 to TRBJ1-2; possibly TRBD1 for D (5 bases). Germline CDR1 and CDR2: SGHNT and YYREEE (reference sequence). The CDR3 is made up of 14 amino acids. Between the trimmed V and J ends, which lost 4 bases and 1 base, there was a span of 11 bases.